The following is a T cell receptor (beta chain) sequence with its context. Its antigen remains undetermined. No clone much larger than this one lies a single base away; base qualities are absent. These data come from a study of cytomegalovirus exposure and HLA in healthy donors (dated by TCRdb to the late 2010s). Study-wide context: According to an earlier analysis of several hundred of the donors, about 170 million T cells yielded 117 million unique TCR beta sequences and about 300 Gb of sequence data. About 300 gigabases of sequencing data and tens of millions of unique TCR sequences were included in an early release covering about 620 HLA-typed donors. Of the 398 genotyped donors, approximately 82% fell in the genetic ancestry cluster associated with self-reported Caucasian donors. The aim of the study was to test whether cataloging public T cell receptors could identify signatures of past pathogen exposure. The study used immunosequencing to profile the T cell repertoires of approximately 630 subjects and linked those repertoires to cytomegalovirus serostatus. Along with the roughly 700-subject first cohort, a separate validation cohort of roughly 110 different subjects was used. High-throughput TCR immunosequencing, statistical association of individual TCRs with disease status, and machine learning were combined to predict cytomegalovirus infection status. A later analysis re-analyzed previously published TCR beta repertoires from 660 or so donors and added high-resolution HLA genotyping to study TCR occurrence patterns. Rather than using new phenotypic data, the later analysis identified candidate immune exposures from TCR beta sequences and from how often those sequences occurred across donors. To decide whether each TCR beta V gene segment behaved as functional or pseudogenic, an earlier analysis of fewer than 750 of the donors relied on high-throughput TCR beta sequencing. Alongside the repertoire data, information on donor age, sex, ethnicity and CMV serostatus was compiled. A later genetic analysis took genome-wide SNP genotypes for 398 of the 666 donors and used that subset as a discovery cohort. All discovery cohort repertoires had been generated using a single sequencing platform. Class I and class II HLA loci were covered by the typing at four-digit resolution. Typing coverage differed by locus: A, B, C, DRB1 and DQB1 were typed in about 620-640 donors, DQA1 in 522, DPA1 in 600 to 610, and DPB1 in roughly 450. Because of strong linkage in the cohort, roughly five DR-DQ haplotypes were treated as single units for association and clustering. On average, around 240,000 unique TCR beta nucleotide sequences were sequenced per donor among more than 350 genotyped donors of the cohort, with 15% to 20% of those sequences being non-productive.

Receptor libraries were prepared by the immunoSEQ multiplex PCR assay. For the multiplex PCR, a mixture combining 60 forward primers for TCR Vbeta segments and 13 reverse primers for TCR Jbeta segments was used. The CDR3 region of rearranged TCR beta genes was amplified from genomic DNA with a multiplex PCR assay. The Illumina HiSeq System was used to sequence the amplified TCR beta libraries as 87-base-pair reads. As for the authors' bioinformatics: A later analysis tallied approximately 87 million unique TCR beta chains across the approximately 670 repertoires, and some 12 million of those chains were shared by two or more donors. Raw reads were error-corrected and collapsed into unique sequences by a nearest-neighbor algorithm in which closely related sequences were merged to remove PCR and sequencing errors. V, D and J gene segments were assigned by aligning CDR3 sequences to IMGT reference sequences. For a sequence to be retained, a match of at least six nucleotides was required to both a V gene segment and a J gene segment. A rearrangement was called productive if the CDR3 had no stop codons and remained in frame with V and J, and every other rearrangement was called non-productive. CDR3 was defined by IMGT convention, running from the second conserved V-encoded cysteine to the conserved J-encoded phenylalanine. The earlier analysis of 450 to 750 of the donors excluded any sequence lacking an unambiguous match to a single V gene segment. An earlier analysis of 500 to 600 of the donors classified V segments as functional when productive rearrangements were above 56.7% and as segregating when the standard deviation between donors was above 5%. A statistical classification framework was built for diagnosing cytomegalovirus status from the catalog of TCR beta chain sequences. V and J gene assignment, in a later analysis, came from comparing TCR nucleotide sequences with IMGT/GENE-DB human TR gene sequences. A later analysis assigned CDR3 sequences and most-parsimonious VDJ recombination scenarios with the TCRdist pipeline. In a later analysis, each TCR beta chain was defined by its CDR3 amino acid sequence together with its V-gene family, and reads without a unique V-gene family were excluded. To address suspected cross-contamination and a sequencing artifact, a later analysis removed under 600 highly shared, low-generation-probability nucleotide sequences. A later analysis calculated a clonal expansion index for each public chain from normalized within-repertoire ranks of inferred template counts. In a later analysis, generation probabilities were computed with a VDJ recombination model fitted to out-of-frame rearrangements, and the resulting probabilities were checked against IGoR. In a later analysis, hypergeometric tests were used to score TCR-TCR, TCR-HLA and TCR-CMV co-occurrence, with a repertoire-size bias correction applied to TCR pairs. A later analysis estimated false discovery rates by permuting HLA or CMV assignments 20 times. In a later analysis, co-occurring TCRs were grouped using DBSCAN, and TCRdist sequence similarity was added for clustering within HLA-allele-positive subsets. Repertoires with fewer than 30,000 or more than 120,000 public chains were left out of co-occurrence clustering, as were about 5 repertoires with anomalous nucleotide sharing. In its TCRdb copy, this immuneACCESS table keeps in-frame sequences only and misses some clones. Where compared with another copy, unresolved V genes explain less than half of these, and the others have no known cause. That table furnishes V, J and clone size, whereas the DNA furnished D and trimming. This sample is represented by 90,000 to 100,000 clones; 78% of them were singletons. The ten most abundant clones make up approximately 0.83% of the sample.

The cohort was made up of approximately 670 healthy bone marrow donors. At the time of sampling, all cohort members were nominally healthy, though unrecorded immune exposures were likely present. The donor was CMV seronegative and belonged to the group of 380 or so seronegative cohort members. Every donor gave a peripheral blood sample, and the peripheral blood mononuclear cells from that sample were used for TCR beta sequencing. The Qiagen DNeasy Blood Extraction Kit was used to extract genomic DNA from the blood cell samples. The study at large found these results: The authors suggested that the approach could potentially be extended to other disease states and immunological phenotypes. A cluster of highly shared sequence variants was judged likely to represent a technical artifact of the sequencing pipeline. In the study, some 160 TCR beta chains were listed as associated with cytomegalovirus. While some public TCRs were present in many individuals, most TCR sequences turned up only very rarely across donors. According to a later analysis, most CMV-associated TCR beta chains appeared to be HLA-restricted, and the HLA associations seemed to be driven largely by CMV exposure. The 87-base-pair reads could not distinguish some IMGT-functional V segments, including TRBV6-2 and TRBV6-3, so those segments were excluded. Sequencing depth was assumed to be roughly uniform across donors in the presence/absence analyses, though that assumption may not hold. Linkage disequilibrium might explain the correlated functional status among segregating V segments, but an unknown experimental factor could not be ruled out. A few of the identified cytomegalovirus-associated TCR beta chains were confirmed in vitro to be specific for cytomegalovirus antigens. Several of the top co-occurrence clusters appeared to be linked to parvovirus B19, influenza, CMV and Epstein-Barr virus, according to a later analysis. Because some donors lacked HLA typing at each locus, the association tests relied only on the typed subset. The classifier was reported to diagnose cytomegalovirus status with high specificity and sensitivity in both the original cohort and the validation cohort. An earlier analysis of around 540 of the donors showed that most TCR beta V segments appeared in productive rearrangements either about 87% or about 30% of the time, which broadly matched IMGT annotations. CMV serostatus was the only immune exposure information available for the cohort. A later analysis associated roughly 17,000 TCR beta sequences with specific HLA alleles at a false discovery rate of 0.05. When HLA alleles, especially DR and DQ, strongly co-occurred, TCR associations were difficult to assign to individual alleles. A later analysis found that HLA-associated TCR beta chains were more clonally expanded and had lower generation probabilities than equally common non-associated chains. The earlier analysis of some 560 of the donors excluded some 15 rarely observed V segments, including chromosome 9 orphons, because counts were too low. A later genetic analysis reported fewer N-insertions in productive TCRs among donors in an Asian-associated ancestry cluster than the roughly 650-donor mean. According to a later analysis, TCR association rates differed among HLA loci, with DRB1 alleles showing the most associated TCRs and HLA-C alleles showing the fewest. A further reported finding was that TCR beta sequences accurately predicted the HLA-A and HLA-B alleles for most subjects in the first cohort. In a later genetic analysis, a missense DCLRE1C variant was associated with V-gene and J-gene trimming of TCR beta chains, and the association was replicated in an independent cohort. This cohort had only TCR beta chains sequenced, and the lack of alpha or paired-chain data limited which features could be detected.

From cysteine to phenylalanine, the CDR3 is 13 amino acids long. Just CDR3 DNA is preserved here, 39 bases in frame from base 1. V and J are truncated by 6 bases and 3 bases respectively, leaving an intervening sequence of 11 bases. CDR1 and CDR2, per the germline V gene (reference sequence), are LNHDA and SQIVND. The sequencing input was PBMCs. Rearrangement joined TRBV19 to TRBJ1-2; TRBD1 is perhaps the D gene, given 5 matching bases. The receptor comes from a woman in her sixties in good health and CMV-seronegative. CDR3 region: CASRQVADYGYTF. The DNA sequence is TGTGCCAGTAGACAGGTAGCGGACTATGGCTACACCTTC.